This TCR beta chain was sequenced during a study of regulatory T cells in long-lasting Graves disease. The time point: newly diagnosed GD, antithyroid drugs for less than 3 months. Isolated PBMC RNA provided the starting material for the TCR library. This clonotype was recorded once. Its antigen is still unknown. Points from the study as a whole: Repertoires from persistent disease leaned toward TRBV28, TRBJ1-2 and TRBJ2-5. Graves' patients with persistent disease showed TCR diversity lower than patients newly diagnosed.

CDR3 length equals 15 residues. Trimming shortened V by 5 bases and J by 7 bases, and 18 bases separated the two germline ends. Germline-derived CDR1 and CDR2 are LNHDA and SQIVND (reference sequence). The TCR beta library used iRepertoire HTBI primers with Arm-PCR amplification of CDR3. TCRdb re-analysed the multiplex PCR reads in MiXCR, keeping a single row per CDR3 protein. The table lists hundreds of thousands of distinct CDR3 sequences, roughly 14% of them singletons, with under 10% in the top ten. The same data also went into a second study, on T cells in Graves' hyperthyroidism and ophthalmopathy.

The chain is built from TRBV19 and TRBJ1-5, with D perhaps TRBD1 (6 bases). Sample: peripheral blood mononuclear cells (PBMCs), taken at new diagnosis, from a patient treated with antithyroid drugs. The source of this sequence is a young man with Graves disease. CDR3 residues: CASSGGGDITQPQHF. The CDR3, as DNA: TGTGCCAGTAGTGGGGGTGGGGACATCACGCAGCCCCAGCATTTT.